These 10 T cell receptor beta chains originate from one sample sequenced in a study of cytomegalovirus exposure and HLA in healthy donors. 60 Vbeta and 13 Jbeta primers were used in PCR. Sequencing used immunoSEQ multiplex PCR; TCRdb keeps in-frame clones, though not all of them. The data show over 200,000 clones, around 80% seen once. Sample: PBMCs. These receptor sequences come from a woman in her sixties in good health and CMV-seropositive.

The J gene is TRBJ1-2, the V gene TRBV2; D gene ambiguous. Trimming cost V 6 bases and J 6 bases, with 11 bases left between them. The CDR3 is made up of 12 amino acids. Germline V CDR1 and CDR2: SNHLY, FYNNEI. Written as DNA, the CDR3 is TGTGCCAGCAGGGTGGCGGCCAATGGCTACACCTTC. It codes for CASRVAANGYTF.

V is TRBV7-2 and J is TRBJ2-1; 11 positions agree with TRBD2. CDR1 and CDR2 from the germline V gene are SGHTA and FQGNSA. The ends lost 4 bases at V and 5 bases at J; junction bases unmatched: 4. The CDR3 covers 15 residues. DNA for the CDR3: TGTGCCAGCAGCTCACTAGCGGGGGTTCACAATGAGCAGTTCTTC. Protein sequence: CASSSLAGVHNEQFF.

The genes are TRBV2 and TRBJ1-2, with TRBD1 as a possible D gene (6 bases). V was shortened by 11 bases and J by 8 bases, with 15 bases between the two germline ends. The CDR3 is 11 amino acids. Germline V gene sequence: CDR1 SNHLY, CDR2 FYNNEI. CDR3 sequence reads: CAGGGLYGYTF. The CDR3 DNA reads as TGTGCCGGGGGGGGCCTCTACGGCTACACCTTC.

As regards this clone: The sample contains more than one DNA sequence encoding this CDR3. J is TRBJ2-5 and V is TRBV9, with D possibly matching TRBD1 (6 bases). The CDR3 has 13 residues. Trimming removed 0 bases at V and 4 bases at J, with 7 bases between. Germline V gene data show CDR1 as SGDLS and CDR2 as YYNGEE. As DNA, the CDR3 is TGTGCCAGCAGCGTAGCAGGGGTAGAGACCCAGTACTTC. Its protein product is CASSVAGVETQYF. Drawing the rest from reference TRBV9 and TRBJ2-5, the complete variable domain is DSGVTQTPKHLITATGQRVTLRCSPRSGDLSVYWYQQSLDQGLQFLIQYYNGEERAKGNILERFSAQQFPDLHSELNLSSLELGDSALYFCASSVAGVETQYFGPGTRLLVL.

This clone showed up just a few times. CDR3 in amino acids: CASSPDNGYEQYF. The CDR3 DNA sequence: TGCGCCAGCAGCCCGGACAATGGCTACGAGCAGTACTTC. The rearrangement links TRBV5-1 to TRBJ2-7; tentatively, D is TRBD1 (5 bases). The CDR3 length is 13 residues. Germline V gene lookup returns CDR1 SGHRS and CDR2 YFSETQ. Trimming shortened V by 4 bases and J by 3 bases, and 11 bases separated the two germline ends.

V gene TRBV9 combines with J gene TRBJ1-4; D call uncertain. Germline lookup yields CDR1 SGDLS and CDR2 YYNGEE. V shed 0 bases and J shed 7 bases, with 13 bases lying between them. CDR3 length equals 15 residues. The CDR3 DNA follows: TGTGCCAGCAGCGTAGCGGGTATGGGTGGTGAAAAACTGTTTTTT. This encodes CASSVAGMGGEKLFF. The full variable domain, rest sourced from reference TRBV9 and TRBJ1-4, is DSGVTQTPKHLITATGQRVTLRCSPRSGDLSVYWYQQSLDQGLQFLIQYYNGEERAKGNILERFSAQQFPDLHSELNLSSLELGDSALYFCASSVAGMGGEKLFFGSGTQLSVL.

The chain uses TRBV7-9 and TRBJ1-6, with D hard to call. V was clipped by 3 bases and J by 7 bases, with 13 bases between them. Germline V lookup: CDR1 SEHNR, CDR2 FQNEAQ (reference sequence). The CDR3 length is 15 residues. The CDR3 loop reads CASSFTAGDNSPLHF. CDR3 in DNA: TGTGCCAGCAGCTTTACCGCAGGCGACAATTCACCCCTCCACTTT.

V and J are TRBV7-2 and TRBJ2-3, with 12 bases matching TRBD2. The CDR3 consists of 21 residues. CDR1 is SGHTA, CDR2 FQGNSA, per germline. J gave up 3 bases and V 0 bases, and 16 bases lay outside the gene matches. Here the CDR3 DNA reads TGTGCCAGCAGCTTAGCGGTTATGGGGCTAGCGGGAGGGGCAAGGACAGATACGCAGTATTTT. Encoded protein: CASSLAVMGLAGGARTDTQYF.

The gene calls are TRBV6-5 and TRBJ2-7; 10 bases are shared with TRBD1. The CDR3 contains 15 residues. Germline lookup yields CDR1 MNHEY and CDR2 SVGAGI. The V segment lost 8 bases and the J segment 5 bases; nucleotides outside the gene matches: 12. This CDR3 is CASQRRDRGTNEQYF. The CDR3 nucleotides read TGTGCCAGCCAGCGGAGGGACAGGGGTACTAACGAGCAGTACTTC.

This clone came up once. The rearrangement joins TRBV11-2 to TRBJ1-2; possible D gene TRBD1, 5 bases. The CDR3 has 16 amino acids. Germline assignment: CDR1 SGHAT and CDR2 FQNNGV. The V gene lost 0 bases and the J gene lost 7 bases, with 18 bases spanning the gap. The CDR3 protein is CASSLDGLGPPRGYTF. The CDR3 DNA is TGTGCCAGCAGCTTAGACGGGTTGGGGCCTCCGCGTGGCTACACCTTC.